This passage covers 18 T cell receptor beta chains from one sample sequenced in a study of monozygotic twins with inflammatory bowel disease (dated by TCRdb to 2018 to 2020). The library was obtained by 5' RACE. Data came from an Illumina HiSeq 2500. TCRdb reprocessed the reads, and each CDR3 protein sequence is entered once, without DNA. This sample's table carries some 160,000 distinct CDR3 sequences. The ten largest account for less than 7.5% of the sample. Source material: blood. These receptors all come from a human donor with ulcerative colitis or Crohn's disease, or a healthy co-twin of an affected twin (not recorded which).

The chain recombines TRBV5-1 with TRBJ2-2. The CDR3 spans 16 residues. Germline V lookup: CDR1 SGHRS, CDR2 YFSETQ. CDR3 protein: CASSLAPSGITGELFF.

J is TRBJ1-1 and V is TRBV20-1. The germline V gene encodes CDR1 DFQATT and CDR2 SNEGSKA (reference sequence). The CDR3 length is 16 residues. CDR3 protein: CSARSLQVIMNTEAFF.

The chain carries TRBV11-2 and TRBJ2-2; the TRBD2 assignment by TCRdb is unverifiable without DNA. The CDR3 is 16 residues long. Germline assignment: CDR1 SGHAT and CDR2 FQNNGV. CDR3: CASSSLASGYTGELFF.

The rearrangement uses TRBV20-1 and TRBJ1-4; TCRdb calls TRBD1, which cannot be checked without DNA. The CDR3 covers 13 residues. Per germline, CDR1 DFQATT and CDR2 SNEGSKA (reference sequence). CDR3 protein: CSATAGQEEKLFF.

The chain employs TRBV4-3 and TRBJ1-3. CDR1 is LGHNA, CDR2 YSLEER, per germline. The CDR3 consists of 14 residues. The CDR3 spells CASSQGRAGNTIYF.

CDR3 in amino acids: CSAKQGGAGGTEAFF. This chain connects TRBV20-1 to TRBJ1-1; TCRdb calls TRBD1, which cannot be checked without DNA. Germline V CDR1 and CDR2: DFQATT, SNEGSKA (reference sequence). The CDR3 covers 15 residues.

The V and J genes are TRBV5-1 and TRBJ2-5; TCRdb's assignment of TRBD1 cannot be checked, as there is no DNA. The CDR3 loop spans 15 amino acids. Per the germline V gene, CDR1 is SGHRS and CDR2 is YFSETQ. This chain's CDR3 is CASSTRTGGMETQYF.

The chain recombines TRBV6-1 with TRBJ2-3; without DNA, the TCRdb call of TRBD1 cannot be checked. CDR3 size: 14 residues. Per germline, CDR1 MNHNS and CDR2 SASEGT. CDR3 sequence: CASSTGVRTDTQYF.

This chain joins TRBV9 and TRBJ1-4; checking the TCRdb D call of TRBD1 is not possible without DNA. The germline gives CDR1 SGDLS, CDR2 YYNGEE. The CDR3 runs 15 residues. The CDR3 here is CASSPRQGPNEKLFF.

The chain couples TRBV7-9 to TRBJ1-2; TCRdb names TRBD1, which stays unverified in the absence of DNA. Per the germline V gene, CDR1 is SEHNR and CDR2 is FQNEAQ (reference sequence). CDR3 length equals 15 residues. CDR3 sequence: CASSLKGQGNYGYTF.

The chain is built from TRBV20-1 and TRBJ2-2; with no DNA, the TCRdb D assignment of TRBD1 cannot be verified. The CDR3 extends over 15 amino acids. Per the germline V gene, CDR1 is DFQATT and CDR2 is SNEGSKA (reference sequence). The CDR3 sequence: CSASWTGGNTGELFF.

The chain has TRBV12-3 or TRBV12-4 and TRBJ2-3; TCRdb calls TRBD1, which cannot be checked without DNA. This CDR3 region has 15 residues. CDR3 protein: CASSRGQGTTDTQYF.

V and J are TRBV3-1 and TRBJ2-2; the TRBD1 assignment by TCRdb is unverifiable without DNA. The V gene's germline CDR1 is LGHDT and CDR2 YNNKEL (reference sequence). The CDR3 extends over 15 amino acids. Here the CDR3 reads CASTSRGENTGELVF.

This chain connects TRBV12-3 or TRBV12-4 to TRBJ2-3; TCRdb calls TRBD2, which cannot be checked without DNA. The CDR3 is 16 amino acids. CDR3 sequence: CASRPGLALSSDTQYF.

V gene TRBV5-1 combines with J gene TRBJ1-6; the TRBD1 assignment by TCRdb is unverifiable without DNA. This CDR3 is built from 13 residues. CDR1 is SGHRS and CDR2 is YFSETQ in the germline V gene. The chain's CDR3 is CASTPGGLGPLHF.

This sequence joins TRBV28 and TRBJ2-4; TCRdb calls TRBD1, which cannot be checked without DNA. CDR1 MDHEN and CDR2 SYDVKM come from the germline V gene. CDR3 length: 16 residues. CDR3 region: CASSLAGTGVENIQYF. Full variable domain (outside the CDR3, taken from reference TRBV28 and TRBJ2-4): DVKVTQSSRYLVKRTGEKVFLECVQDMDHENMFWYRQDPGLGLRLIYFSYDVKMKEKGDIPEGYSVSREKKERFSLILESASTNQTSMYLCASSLAGTGVENIQYFGAGTRLSVL.

The chain recombines TRBV20-1 with TRBJ1-2. Germline V CDR1 and CDR2: DFQATT, SNEGSKA (reference sequence). CDR3 length equals 13 residues. The chain's CDR3 is CSASRRGDYGYTF.

The rearrangement links TRBV15 to TRBJ1-4. The CDR3 is 15 residues long. Germline-derived CDR1 and CDR2 are LNHNV and YYDKDF (reference sequence). Here the CDR3 reads CATSRPTATNEKLFF.